The T cell receptor (beta chain) described here comes from a study of OX40 agonist ivuxolimab in advanced cancers. In the study overall: Three dose-escalation patients had partial responses: one with hepatocellular carcinoma and two with cutaneous melanoma. Broader study findings: Undetermined was the antigen specificity of the expanded peripheral T cells.

Systemic immunosuppression or a history of autoimmune disease excluded patients. Worth noting for this clone: Its cognate antigen is unknown.

This table comes from immunoSEQ multiplex PCR, and its TCRdb copy is limited to in-frame clones, with some not included. The sample lists just over 35,000 clones, 70% to 85% occurring once. The sequence derives from an adult with an advanced solid tumor such as melanoma, head and neck, liver or kidney cancer. This material consisted of CD4+ or CD8+ T cells sorted from blood, taken in a trial of the OX40 agonist ivuxolimab.

The CDR3 DNA is TGTGCCAGCAGTTTACCCTCGACAGGGTTATGGACTGAAGCTTTCTTT. This encodes CASSLPSTGLWTEAFF. V is TRBV28 and J is TRBJ1-1, with 7 bases lining up with TRBD1. The V gene end was trimmed by 2 bases and the J gene end by 5 bases; junction bases not matched to a gene: 11. CDR1 and CDR2 (germline): MDHEN, SYDVKM. The CDR3 extends over 16 amino acids.